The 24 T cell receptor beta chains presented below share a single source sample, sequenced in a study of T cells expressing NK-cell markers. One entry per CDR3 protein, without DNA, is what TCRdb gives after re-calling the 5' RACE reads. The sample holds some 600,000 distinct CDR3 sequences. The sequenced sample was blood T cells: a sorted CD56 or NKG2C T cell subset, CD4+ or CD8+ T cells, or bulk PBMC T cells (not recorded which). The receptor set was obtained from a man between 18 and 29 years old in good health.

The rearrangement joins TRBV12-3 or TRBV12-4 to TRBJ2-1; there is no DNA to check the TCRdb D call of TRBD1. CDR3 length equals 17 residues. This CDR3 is CASSPRASSFSYNEQFF.

CDR3 loop: CARSFEGIRGYTF. The rearrangement uses TRBV5-3 and TRBJ1-2; TCRdb lists TRBD1, though no DNA is available to test this call. TRBV5-3 is labeled an ORF, and its function is uncertain. This CDR3 comprises 13 residues.

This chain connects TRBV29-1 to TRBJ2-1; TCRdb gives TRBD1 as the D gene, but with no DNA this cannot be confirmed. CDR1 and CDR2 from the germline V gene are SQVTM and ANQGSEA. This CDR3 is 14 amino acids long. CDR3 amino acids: CSVGTGSGHNEQFF.

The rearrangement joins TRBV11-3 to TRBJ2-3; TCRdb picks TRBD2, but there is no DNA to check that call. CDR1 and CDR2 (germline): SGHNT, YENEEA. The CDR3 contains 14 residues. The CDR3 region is CASHSRVDTDTQYF.

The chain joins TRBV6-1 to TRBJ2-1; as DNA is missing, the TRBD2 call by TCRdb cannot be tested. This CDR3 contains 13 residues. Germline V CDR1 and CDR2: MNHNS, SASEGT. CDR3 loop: CASKGLKWNEQFF.

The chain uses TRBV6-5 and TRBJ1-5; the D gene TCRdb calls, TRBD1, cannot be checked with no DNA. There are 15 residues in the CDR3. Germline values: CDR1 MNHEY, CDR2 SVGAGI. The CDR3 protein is CASSPTGGNRQPQHF.

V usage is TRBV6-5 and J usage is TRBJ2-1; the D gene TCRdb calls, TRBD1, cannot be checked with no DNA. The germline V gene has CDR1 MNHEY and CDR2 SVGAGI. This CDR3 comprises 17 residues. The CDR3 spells CASSYSVAGSGDNEQFF.

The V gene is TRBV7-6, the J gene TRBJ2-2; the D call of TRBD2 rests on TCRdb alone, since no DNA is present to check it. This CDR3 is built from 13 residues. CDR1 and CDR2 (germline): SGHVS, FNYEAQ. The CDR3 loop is CASSPGPSGRLFF.

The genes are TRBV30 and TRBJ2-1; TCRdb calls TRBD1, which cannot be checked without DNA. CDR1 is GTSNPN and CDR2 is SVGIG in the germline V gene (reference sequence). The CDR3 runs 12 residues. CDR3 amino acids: CAWRDLGQQQFF.

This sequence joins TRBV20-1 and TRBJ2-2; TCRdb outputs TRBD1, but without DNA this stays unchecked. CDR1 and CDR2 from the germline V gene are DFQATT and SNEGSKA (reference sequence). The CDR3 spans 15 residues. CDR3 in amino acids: CSAPLPSGIPGELFF.

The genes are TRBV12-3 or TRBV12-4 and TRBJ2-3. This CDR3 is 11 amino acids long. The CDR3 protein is CASLRRDTQYF.

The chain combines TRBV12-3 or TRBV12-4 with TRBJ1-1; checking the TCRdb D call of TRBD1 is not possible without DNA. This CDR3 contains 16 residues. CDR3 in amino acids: CASTWGTGGAGTEAFF.

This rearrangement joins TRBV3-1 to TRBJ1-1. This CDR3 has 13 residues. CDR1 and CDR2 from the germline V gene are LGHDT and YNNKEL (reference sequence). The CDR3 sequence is CASSQDPYSEAFF.

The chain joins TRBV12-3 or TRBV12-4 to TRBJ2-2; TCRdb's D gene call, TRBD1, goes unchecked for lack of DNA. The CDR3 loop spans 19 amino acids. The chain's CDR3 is CASSFWGRQGAANTGELFF.

CDR3 in amino acids: CASSLGGLKETQYF. The chain is built from TRBV5-5 and TRBJ2-5. Germline V gene lookup returns CDR1 SGHKS and CDR2 YYEKEE (reference sequence). This CDR3 comprises 14 residues.

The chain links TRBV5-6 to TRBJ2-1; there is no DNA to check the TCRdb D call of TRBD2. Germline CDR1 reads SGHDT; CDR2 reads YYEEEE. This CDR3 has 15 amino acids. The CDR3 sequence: CASSLAGRLRNEQFF.

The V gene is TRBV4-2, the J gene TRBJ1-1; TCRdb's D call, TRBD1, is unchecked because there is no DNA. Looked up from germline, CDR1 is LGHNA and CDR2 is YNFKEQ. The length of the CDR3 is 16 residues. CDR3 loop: CASSQARGQGNTEAFF.

The CDR3 reads CASSLGTGGFEQFF. The chain is built from TRBV12-3 or TRBV12-4 and TRBJ2-1; with no DNA, the TCRdb D assignment of TRBD1 cannot be verified. This CDR3 has 14 amino acids.

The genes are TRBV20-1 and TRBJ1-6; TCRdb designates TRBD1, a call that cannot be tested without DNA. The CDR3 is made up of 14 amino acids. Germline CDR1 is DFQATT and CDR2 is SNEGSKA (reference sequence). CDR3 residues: CSARVGDRDSPLHF.

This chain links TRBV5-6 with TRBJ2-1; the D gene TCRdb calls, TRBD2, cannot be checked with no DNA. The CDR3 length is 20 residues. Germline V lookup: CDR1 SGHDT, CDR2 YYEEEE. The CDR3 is CASSSGGLAGGILFYNEQFF.

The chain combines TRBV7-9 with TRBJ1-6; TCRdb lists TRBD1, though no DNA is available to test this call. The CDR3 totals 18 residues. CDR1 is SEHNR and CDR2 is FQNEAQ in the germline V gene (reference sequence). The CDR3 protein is CASSSKVGDRRNNSPLHF.

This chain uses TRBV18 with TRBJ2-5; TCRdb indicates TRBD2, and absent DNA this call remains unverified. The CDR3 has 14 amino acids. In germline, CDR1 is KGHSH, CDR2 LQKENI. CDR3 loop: CASSPKEGAETQYF.

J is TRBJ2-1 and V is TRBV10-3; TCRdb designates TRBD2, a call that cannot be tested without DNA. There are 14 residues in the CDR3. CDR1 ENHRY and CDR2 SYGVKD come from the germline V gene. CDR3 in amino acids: CAISDTGSYNEQFF.

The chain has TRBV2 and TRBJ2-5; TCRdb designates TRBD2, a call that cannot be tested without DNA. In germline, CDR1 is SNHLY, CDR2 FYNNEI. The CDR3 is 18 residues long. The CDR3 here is CASSYDPLAGGLLETQYF.